Listed here are 5 T cell receptor beta chains from one sample, sequenced in a study of CD8+ T cells in alopecia areata. RNA, once extracted, was reverse transcribed into cDNA for use as the sequencing template. The method was immunoSEQ multiplex PCR; TCRdb's version includes in-frame clones alone and lacks a portion of them. Here the sample spans about 110,000 clones, around 59% being singletons. The specimen was CD8+ T cells sorted from blood. The receptors were gathered from a human donor in good health.

This clone appeared once. J is TRBJ2-7 and V is TRBV7-9, with D tentatively TRBD2 (6 bases). The CDR3 totals 14 residues. CDR1 and CDR2 (germline): SEHNR, FQNEAQ (reference sequence). V was trimmed by 5 bases and J by 2 bases, leaving 13 bases between them. CDR3 sequence reads: CASSRQEGPYEQYF. As DNA, the CDR3 is TGTGCCAGCAGCCGCCAGGAGGGACCCTACGAGCAGTACTTC.

V gene TRBV9 combines with J gene TRBJ1-1; D is ambiguous. Germline loops: CDR1 SGDLS, CDR2 YYNGEE. V gave up 0 bases and J gave up 0 bases, with 6 bases separating them. The CDR3 extends over 14 amino acids. This CDR3 reads CASSVGPLNTEAFF. CDR3 in DNA: TGTGCCAGCAGCGTAGGTCCTCTGAACACTGAAGCTTTCTTT.

Here the CDR3 DNA reads TGTGCCAGCAGAGAGGGACAGGCGGCCGGGGAGCTGTTTTTT. This translates into CASREGQAAGELFF. The J gene is TRBJ2-2, the V gene TRBV9; 8 bases map to TRBD1. V gave up 5 bases and J gave up 6 bases; unmatched junction bases: 6. The CDR3 loop spans 14 amino acids. Germline V gene sequence: CDR1 SGDLS, CDR2 YYNGEE.

This clone was counted between two and nine times. The chain couples TRBV6-5 to TRBJ2-6; unclear D gene. V was shortened by 6 bases and J by 1 base, with 7 bases between the two germline ends. This CDR3 comprises 14 residues. Germline assignment: CDR1 MNHEY and CDR2 SVGAGI. CDR3 loop: CASRSVSGANVLTF. CDR3 coding DNA: TGTGCCAGCAGGTCCGTTTCTGGGGCCAACGTCCTGACTTTC.

This clone was seen a handful of times. The chain combines TRBV15 with TRBJ2-5; D uncertain. CDR1 and CDR2 from the germline V gene are LNHNV and YYDKDF (reference sequence). This CDR3 has 14 residues. The V gene lost 4 bases and the J gene lost 4 bases, with 13 bases spanning the gap. The CDR3 reads CATSKDGMLETQYF. The CDR3 DNA follows: TGTGCCACCAGCAAAGATGGGATGTTAGAGACCCAGTACTTC. Complete variable domain (other parts from reference TRBV15 and TRBJ2-5): DAMVIQNPRYQVTQFGKPVTLSCSQTLNHNVMYWYQQKSSQAPKLLFHYYDKDFNNEADTPDNFQSRRPNTSFCFLDIRSPGLGDTAMYLCATSKDGMLETQYFGPGTRLLVL.